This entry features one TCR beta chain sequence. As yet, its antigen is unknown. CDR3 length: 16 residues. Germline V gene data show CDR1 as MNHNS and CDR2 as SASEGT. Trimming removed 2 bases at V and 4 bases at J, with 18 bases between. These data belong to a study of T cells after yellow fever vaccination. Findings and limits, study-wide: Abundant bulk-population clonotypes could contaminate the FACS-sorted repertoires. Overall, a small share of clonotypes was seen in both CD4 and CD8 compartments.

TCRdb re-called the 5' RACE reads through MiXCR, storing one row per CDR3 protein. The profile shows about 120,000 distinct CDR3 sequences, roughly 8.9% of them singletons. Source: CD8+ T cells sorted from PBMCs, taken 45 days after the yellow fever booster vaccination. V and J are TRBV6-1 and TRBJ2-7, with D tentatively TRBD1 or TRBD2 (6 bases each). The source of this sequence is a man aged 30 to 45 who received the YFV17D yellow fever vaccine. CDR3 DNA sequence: TGTGCCAGCAGTGAACTCGGGGGAAGGGGGTTTTACGAGCAGTACTTC. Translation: CASSELGGRGFYEQYF.